This entry lists 8 T cell receptor beta chains sequenced from one sample in a study of OX40 agonist ivuxolimab in advanced cancers. The protocol used for the library was the immunoSEQ multiplex PCR assay. This immuneACCESS table, as held by TCRdb, lists in-frame sequences with V and J called but not all clones. Of the missing ones, under half trace to an unresolved V gene in checked studies; the others have no known cause. The sample includes roughly 70,000 clones, with about four fifths observed a single time. 4% to 6% of the sample is held by the ten biggest clonotypes. Sequencing used CD4+ or CD8+ T cells sorted from blood, obtained in a trial of the OX40 agonist ivuxolimab. The receptors here all came from an adult with an advanced solid tumor such as melanoma, head and neck, liver or kidney cancer.

The V and J genes are TRBV7-9 and TRBJ2-7; D is ambiguous. The CDR3 consists of 12 residues. Germline V lookup: CDR1 SEHNR, CDR2 FQNEAQ (reference sequence). The V and J ends lost 5 bases and 3 bases respectively, with 8 bases between them. The CDR3 nucleotides are TGTGCCAGCAGCCGAGAAGACTACGAGCAGTACTTC. This codes for CASSREDYEQYF.

The chain recombines TRBV2 with TRBJ2-5; D not certain. The CDR3 extends over 14 amino acids. Germline loops: CDR1 SNHLY, CDR2 FYNNEI. Trimming took 1 base from V and 4 from J, leaving 10 bases between them. The CDR3 here is CASSEGGEAETQYF. The CDR3 DNA reads TGTGCCAGCAGTGAAGGTGGGGAAGCAGAGACCCAGTACTTC.

The chain carries TRBV7-9 and TRBJ2-3; 9 bases are shared with TRBD1. Per the germline V gene, CDR1 is SEHNR and CDR2 is FQNEAQ (reference sequence). The trim removed 6 bases at V and 2 bases at J, leaving 9 bases unmatched. The CDR3 spans 16 residues. The CDR3 loop is CASSFTGGRSTDTQYF. In DNA, the CDR3 is TGTGCCAGCAGTTTTACAGGGGGCCGTTCCACAGATACGCAGTATTTT.

The chain carries TRBV4-3 and TRBJ1-4, with D tentatively TRBD1 (5 bases). The CDR3 covers 15 residues. Trimming shortened V by 0 bases and J by 4 bases, and 9 bases separated the two germline ends. Per the germline V gene, CDR1 is LGHNA and CDR2 is YSLEER. This CDR3 reads CASSQDFQGNEKLFF. CDR3 nucleotides: TGCGCCAGCAGCCAAGATTTCCAGGGTAATGAAAAACTGTTTTTT.

Written as DNA, the CDR3 is TGTGCCAGCAGCTACGGGGGACAGTCTGAAGCTTTCTTT. Its protein product is CASSYGGQSEAFF. The J gene is TRBJ1-1, the V gene TRBV6-6, with 7 bases identical to TRBD1. Germline-derived CDR1 and CDR2 are MNHNY and SVGAGI (reference sequence). V shed 6 bases, J shed 6 bases, and the junction held 7 bases outside the gene matches. The CDR3 loop spans 13 amino acids.

This chain links TRBV28 with TRBJ1-1; the D gene is possibly TRBD1 (5 bases). Between the trimmed V and J ends, which lost 3 bases and 6 bases, there was a span of 8 bases. Germline loops: CDR1 MDHEN, CDR2 SYDVKM. This CDR3 spans 12 amino acids. This CDR3 is CASSFARAEAFF. The CDR3 nucleotides are TGTGCCAGCAGTTTCGCCAGGGCTGAAGCTTTCTTT.

V gene TRBV28 combines with J gene TRBJ2-3, with D possibly matching TRBD1 (6 bases). Between the trimmed V and J ends, which lost 5 bases and 4 bases, there was a span of 16 bases. The CDR3 has 15 residues. The germline V gene encodes CDR1 MDHEN and CDR2 SYDVKM. The CDR3 bases are TGTGCCAGCAGTGTACAGGGAGTTGTCGCAGATACGCAGTATTTT. Its translation: CASSVQGVVADTQYF.

The rearrangement joins TRBV9 to TRBJ2-1, with 11 bases identical to TRBD2. The CDR3 runs to 13 residues. Germline lookup yields CDR1 SGDLS and CDR2 YYNGEE. V was clipped by 3 bases and J by 15 bases; unmatched bases: 8. Here the CDR3 reads CASSGNSGREVFF. Here the CDR3 DNA reads TGTGCCAGCAGCGGAAATAGCGGGAGGGAGGTGTTCTTC.